The 18 T cell receptor beta chains listed next were all sequenced from one sample in a study of OX40 agonist ivuxolimab in advanced cancers. This table comes from immunoSEQ multiplex PCR, and its TCRdb copy is limited to in-frame clones, with some not included. The table includes some 80,000 clones, approximately 94% detected once. The sample here was CD4+ or CD8+ T cells sorted from blood, taken in a trial of the OX40 agonist ivuxolimab. Source of these receptors: an adult with an advanced solid tumor such as melanoma, head and neck, liver or kidney cancer.

V is TRBV27 and J is TRBJ2-3; D is possibly TRBD1 (6 bases). CDR1 and CDR2 from the germline V gene are MNHEY and SMNVEV (reference sequence). Trimming removed 6 bases at V and 1 base at J, with 8 bases between. The CDR3 is 13 residues long. The CDR3: CASRHRGTDTQYF. CDR3 DNA: TGTGCCAGCAGACACAGGGGCACAGATACGCAGTATTTT.

This sequence joins TRBV28 and TRBJ2-3; TRBD2 matches at 11 bases. CDR3 size: 19 residues. The V gene end was trimmed by 4 bases and the J gene end by 6 bases; junction bases not matched to a gene: 18. Germline loops: CDR1 MDHEN, CDR2 SYDVKM. DNA of the CDR3: TGTGCCAGCAGTTCCACCGTCACTAGCGGGAGTGCCAGCCTCGATACGCAGTATTTT. Translation gives CASSSTVTSGSASLDTQYF.

The rearrangement links TRBV4-3 to TRBJ2-6, with D hard to call. Trimming shortened V by 4 bases and J by 3 bases, and 13 bases separated the two germline ends. The CDR3 runs to 16 residues. Germline-derived CDR1 and CDR2 are LGHNA and YSLEER. Written as DNA, the CDR3 is TGCGCCAGCAGCCCAACCCGCGGTGGTGGGGCCAACGTCCTGACTTTC. Translated: CASSPTRGGGANVLTF.

This chain uses TRBV5-1 with TRBJ1-1; 7 nucleotides line up with TRBD1. Germline V gene lookup returns CDR1 SGHRS and CDR2 YFSETQ. CDR3 length: 13 residues. Trimming took 2 bases from V and 4 from J; bases not matched to a gene: 2. As DNA, the CDR3 is TGCGCCAGCAGCTTACAGGGGAGCACTGAAGCTTTCTTT. Translating it yields CASSLQGSTEAFF.

This chain uses TRBV30 with TRBJ1-1; no clear D. The germline CDR1 and CDR2 sequences are GTSNPN and SVGIG (reference sequence). CDR3 length: 17 amino acids. The V gene lost 0 bases and the J gene lost 5 bases, with 22 bases spanning the gap. CDR3 coding DNA: TGTGCCTGGAGTGTTTTAGCGGGCCCCCCGACGGTGACTGAAGCTTTCTTT. It encodes CAWSVLAGPPTVTEAFF.

The chain uses TRBV6-5 and TRBJ1-1; no clear D. The length of the CDR3 is 14 residues. Trimming stripped 7 bases from V and 0 bases from J, with 12 bases between. From germline, CDR1 is MNHEY and CDR2 SVGAGI. The CDR3 reads CASISPGMNTEAFF. CDR3 coding DNA: TGTGCCAGCATATCACCTGGGATGAACACTGAAGCTTTCTTT.

J is TRBJ1-1 and V is TRBV5-1; D call uncertain. CDR3 length equals 13 residues. The germline CDR1 and CDR2 sequences are SGHRS and YFSETQ. V was clipped by 5 bases and J by 1 base, with 9 bases between them. CDR3 DNA: TGCGCCAGCAGAGGGAACGGGAACACTGAAGCTTTCTTT. Protein product: CASRGNGNTEAFF.

The rearrangement uses TRBV11-2 and TRBJ2-7, with TRBD2 identical over 9 bases. The CDR3 is 18 residues long. V trimming: 4 bases; J trimming: 4 bases; junction bases outside the gene matches: 17. The germline V gene has CDR1 SGHAT and CDR2 FQNNGV. CDR3 residues: CASSSRVILVAGVYEQYF. The DNA for the CDR3 is TGTGCCAGCAGCTCCAGGGTGATACTGGTAGCGGGAGTTTACGAGCAGTACTTC. The full variable domain, with the rest looked up from reference TRBV11-2 and TRBJ2-7, is EAGVAQSPRYKIIEKRQSVAFWCNPISGHATLYWYQQILGQGPKLLIQFQNNGVVDDSQLPKDRFSAERLKGVDSTLKIQPAKLEDSAVYLCASSSRVILVAGVYEQYFGPGTRLTVT.

V and J are TRBV7-2 and TRBJ2-7, with no clear D. This CDR3 spans 14 amino acids. CDR1 and CDR2 from the germline V gene are SGHTA and FQGNSA. Trimming cost V 0 bases and J 3 bases, with 9 bases left between them. CDR3 DNA: TGTGCCAGCAGCTTAGCCAGAAATAACTACGAGCAGTACTTC. It translates to CASSLARNNYEQYF.

Worth noting for this clone: One end of the junction fails to match germline, which may point to a read error. The chain is built from TRBV7-7 and TRBJ2-7; D tentatively reads TRBD1 or TRBD2 (5 bases each). The CDR3 consists of 14 residues. Germline CDR1 reads SSHAT; CDR2 reads FNYEAQ (reference sequence). The CDR3 spells CASSPSRGHWEQYF. In DNA form, the CDR3 reads TGTGCTAGCAGCCCCTCCCGGGGCCATTGGGAGCAGTACTTC. The complete variable domain, with remaining parts taken from reference TRBV7-7 and TRBJ2-7, reads GAGVSQSPRYKVTKRGQDVTLRCDPISSHATLYWYQQALGQGPEFLTYFNYEAQPDKSGLPSDRFSAERPEGSISTLTIQRTEQRDSAMYRCASSPSRGHWEQYFGPGTRLTVT.

The CDR3: CASSSREGAGNTIYF. The CDR3 DNA is TGTGCCAGCAGCTCCCGGGAGGGGGCTGGAAACACCATATATTTT. The chain joins TRBV5-5 to TRBJ1-3; possible D gene TRBD1, 6 bases. CDR1 SGHKS and CDR2 YYEKEE come from the germline V gene (reference sequence). This CDR3 contains 15 residues. V was clipped by 3 bases and J by 2 bases, with 12 bases between them.

J is TRBJ2-2 and V is TRBV4-3, with 12 positions matching TRBD1. From germline, CDR1 is LGHNA and CDR2 YSLEER. The CDR3 is 18 amino acids. V lost 0 bases to trimming and J lost 7 bases; unmatched junction nucleotides: 9. The CDR3 reads CASSQDFGTGGLRGELFF. The CDR3 DNA is TGCGCCAGCAGCCAAGATTTTGGGACAGGGGGCTTACGCGGGGAGCTGTTTTTT.

The rearrangement joins TRBV5-6 to TRBJ2-1; 8 positions agree with TRBD2. CDR3 length: 15 residues. Trimming took 0 bases from V and 3 from J; bases not matched to a gene: 2. From germline, CDR1 is SGHDT and CDR2 YYEEEE. CDR3 DNA sequence: TGTGCCAGCAGCTTGGAACTAGCGGACTACAATGAGCAGTTCTTC. This gives the protein CASSLELADYNEQFF. The full variable domain, in which reference TRBV5-6 and TRBJ2-1 provide the parts outside the CDR3, is DAGVTQSPTHLIKTRGQQVTLRCSPKSGHDTVSWYQQALGQGPQFIFQYYEEEERQRGNFPDRFSGHQFPNYSSELNVNALLLGDSALYLCASSLELADYNEQFFGPGTRLTVL.

The V call is TRBV7-2, the J call TRBJ2-1; D is perhaps TRBD2 (5 bases). This CDR3 comprises 16 residues. V lost 9 bases and J lost 2, with 20 bases in between. Germline assignment: CDR1 SGHTA and CDR2 FQGNSA. CDR3 residues: CASGRVGVPPYNEQFF. The CDR3 coding sequence is TGTGCCAGTGGGCGGGTGGGAGTACCCCCCTACAATGAGCAGTTCTTC.

The chain employs TRBV29-1 and TRBJ2-7, with TRBD1 matching 8 bases. The CDR3 length is 14 residues. Germline V gene data show CDR1 as SQVTM and CDR2 as ANQGSEA. V trimming: 2 bases; J trimming: 1 base; junction bases outside the gene matches: 4. The CDR3 region is CSVERDRGSYEQYF. As DNA, the CDR3 is TGCAGCGTTGAACGAGACAGGGGTTCCTACGAGCAGTACTTC.

V gene TRBV9 combines with J gene TRBJ2-2; no clear D. The CDR3 spans 17 residues. Trimming took 4 bases from V and 0 from J, leaving 16 bases between them. Germline CDR1 reads SGDLS; CDR2 reads YYNGEE. Here the CDR3 DNA reads TGTGCCAGCAGCCCCCCCGTATTCGGATCGAACACCGGGGAGCTGTTTTTT. It codes for CASSPPVFGSNTGELFF.

The CDR3 protein is CASGKGTSGRGGKNIQYF. The CDR3, as DNA: TGTGCCTCCGGCAAGGGGACTAGCGGGAGAGGGGGCAAAAACATTCAGTACTTC. The chain joins TRBV5-7 to TRBJ2-4; TRBD2 matches 14 bases. TRBV5-7 is marked as an open reading frame, function uncertain. V gave up 10 bases and J gave up 3 bases; unmatched junction bases: 15. This CDR3 has 18 amino acids.

This rearrangement joins TRBV20-1 to TRBJ1-5; D gene ambiguous. The CDR3 has 10 residues. CDR1 is DFQATT and CDR2 is SNEGSKA in the germline V gene (reference sequence). The V end was cut by 7 bases, the J end by 6 bases, with 7 bases between. CDR3 sequence: CSVVCQPQHF. Written as DNA, the CDR3 is TGCAGTGTGGTCTGTCAGCCCCAGCATTTT.